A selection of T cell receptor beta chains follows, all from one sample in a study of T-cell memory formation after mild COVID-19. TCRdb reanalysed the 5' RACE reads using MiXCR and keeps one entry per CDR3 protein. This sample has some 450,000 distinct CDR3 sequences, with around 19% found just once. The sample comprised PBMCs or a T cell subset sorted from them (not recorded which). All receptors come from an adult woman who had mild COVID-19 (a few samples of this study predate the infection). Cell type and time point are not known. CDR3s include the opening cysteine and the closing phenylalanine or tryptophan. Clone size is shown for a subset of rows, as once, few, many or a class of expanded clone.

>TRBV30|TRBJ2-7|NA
CAWSFPGLSSYEQYF
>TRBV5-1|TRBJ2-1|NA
CASSPQGGRGYNEQFF
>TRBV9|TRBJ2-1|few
CASSAKTSGGRGEQFF
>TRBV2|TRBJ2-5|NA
CASRDPTGYQETQYF
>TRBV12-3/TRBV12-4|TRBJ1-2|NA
CASSSGTGLAGYTF
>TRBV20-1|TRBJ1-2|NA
CSARNGELEGYTF
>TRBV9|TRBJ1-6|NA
CASSPRSGQGASPLHF
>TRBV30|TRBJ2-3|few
CAWSEYLDTQYF
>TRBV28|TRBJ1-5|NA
CASLPLSGLNQPQHF
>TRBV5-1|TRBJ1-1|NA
CASSLAVGGNTEAFF
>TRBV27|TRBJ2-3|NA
CASSLLQGAKDTQYF
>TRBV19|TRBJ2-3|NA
CASSDRGITDTQYF
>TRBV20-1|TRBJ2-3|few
CSANPVGTTDTQYF